What follows are 20 T cell receptor beta chains derived from one specimen sequenced in a study of T cell repertoires in cytomegalovirus infection. One entry per CDR3 protein results from TCRdb running MiXCR on the reads. The table includes roughly 280,000 distinct CDR3 sequences, roughly a fifth detected once. No antigens are known for them. Sequencing was performed on cultured PBMCs, taken from culture after CMV antigen stimulation. These receptors were collected from a human donor in good health (CMV status not recorded). Some clones in this sample may be carry-over from other donors' samples.

In its sample, this clonotype was seen many times. The gene calls are TRBV28 and TRBJ2-1; D is unclear. CDR3 length: 14 amino acids. Germline V gene lookup returns CDR1 MDHEN and CDR2 SYDVKM. Trimming stripped 4 bases from V and 0 bases from J, with 7 bases between. CDR3 DNA: TGTGCCAGCAGTTCGACCGGCTCCTACAATGAGCAGTTCTTC. As protein: CASSSTGSYNEQFF.

This clonotype showed up just a few times. The chain has TRBV6-4 and TRBJ1-1, with 10 bases matching TRBD1. The CDR3 is made up of 14 amino acids. Germline values: CDR1 MRHNA, CDR2 SNTAGT. J lost 3 bases, V lost 6 bases, and 4 bases had no gene match. CDR3 nucleotide sequence: TGTGCCAGCAGCCCTGGACAGGGGGACACTGAAGCTTTCTTT. The encoded protein is CASSPGQGDTEAFF.

This clonotype has more than one count but fewer than ten. DNA of the CDR3: TGTGCCAGTAGTATTATCGCTCCAGCGGGTTACAATGAGCAGTTCTTC. As protein: CASSIIAPAGYNEQFF. V usage is TRBV19 and J usage is TRBJ2-1, with D maybe TRBD2 (6 bases). Germline CDR1 and CDR2: LNHDA and SQIVND (reference sequence). The CDR3 runs 16 residues. The ends were cut back, 3 bases at V and 4 bases at J, with 16 bases in the middle.

At least ten counts were recorded for this clonotype. The rearrangement joins TRBV12-5 to TRBJ1-6; 11 bases are a match to TRBD1. The J segment lost 9 bases and the V segment lost 6 bases, leaving 4 bases of the junction unmatched. The CDR3 totals 14 residues. Per the germline V gene, CDR1 is LGHNT and CDR2 is FRNRAP. CDR3 in DNA: TGTGCTAGTGGGGGACAGGGGGACATTTCACCCCTCCACTTT. It is translated as CASGGQGDISPLHF. The full variable domain, completed using reference TRBV12-5 and TRBJ1-6, is DARVTQTPRHKVTEMGQEVTMRCQPILGHNTVFWYRQTMMQGLELLAYFRNRAPLDDSGMPKDRFSAEMPDATLATLKIQPSEPRDSAVYFCASGGQGDISPLHFGNGTRLTVT.

This clonotype has only a few counts. The V gene is TRBV27, the J gene TRBJ2-1; TRBD2 aligns across 11 bases. After removal of 7 bases from V and 0 bases from J, the junction contained 5 bases not matched to a gene. The CDR3 consists of 16 residues. Germline CDR1 reads MNHEY; CDR2 reads SMNVEV (reference sequence). In nucleotides, the CDR3 is TGTGCCAGCAATCCTAGCGGGAGGAGCTCCTACAATGAGCAGTTCTTC. As protein: CASNPSGRSSYNEQFF.

This clonotype was detected ten times or more. The rearrangement uses TRBV7-8 and TRBJ2-7; tentative D call: TRBD1 (6 bases). The ends were cut back, 2 bases at V and 2 bases at J, with 16 bases in the middle. The CDR3 runs to 16 residues. Germline CDR1 and CDR2: SGHVS and FQNEAQ. The CDR3 nucleotides are TGTGCCAGCAGCTTACGGACAGCCACCCACCCCTACGAGCAGTACGTC. It yields the protein CASSLRTATHPYEQYV.

The chain is built from TRBV20-1 and TRBJ2-5; D remains unclear. Trimming cost V 3 bases and J 0 bases, with 5 bases left between them. Germline V gene data show CDR1 as DFQATT and CDR2 as SNEGSKA (reference sequence). The CDR3 spans 12 residues. CDR3 region: CSARADQETQYF. The CDR3 region has the DNA TGCAGTGCTAGGGCGGACCAAGAGACCCAGTACTTC.

This clonotype came up many times. The V call is TRBV7-6, the J call TRBJ2-7, with unresolved D. Germline V gene sequence: CDR1 SGHVS, CDR2 FNYEAQ. This CDR3 has 13 amino acids. Trimming removed 1 base from V and 6 bases from J, with 10 bases in between. This CDR3 reads CASSLGVGFEQYF. The CDR3 coding sequence is TGTGCCAGCAGCTTAGGAGTTGGGTTCGAGCAGTACTTC.

This clonotype was detected only a few times. The chain recombines TRBV19 with TRBJ1-1; perhaps TRBD1 as D (5 bases). V was trimmed by 6 bases and J by 0 bases, leaving 14 bases between them. CDR1 LNHDA and CDR2 SQIVND come from the germline V gene (reference sequence). The CDR3 has 15 amino acids. CDR3 sequence reads: CASSSRTTMNTEAFF. CDR3 in DNA: TGTGCCAGTAGCAGTCGGACAACCATGAACACTGAAGCTTTCTTT. The whole variable domain, remainder taken from reference TRBV19 and TRBJ1-1, is DGGITQSPKYLFRKEGQNVTLSCEQNLNHDAMYWYRQDPGQGLRLIYYSQIVNDFQKGDIAEGYSVSREKKESFPLTVTSAQKNPTAFYLCASSSRTTMNTEAFFGQGTRLTVV.

This clonotype was seen repeatedly, ten times or more. The chain links TRBV20-1 to TRBJ2-1, with 12 nucleotides matching TRBD2. V gave up 1 base and J gave up 2 bases; unmatched junction bases: 6. The CDR3 runs to 17 residues. Germline CDR1 and CDR2: DFQATT and SNEGSKA (reference sequence). CDR3 in DNA: TGCAGTGCTAGAGGGGGGACTAGCGGGCTAACCTACAATGAGCAGTTCTTC. This codes for CSARGGTSGLTYNEQFF.

The chain has TRBV5-4 and TRBJ1-1; the match to TRBD1 covers 7 bases. V gave up 4 bases and J gave up 8 bases; unmatched junction bases: 11. CDR3 length: 14 amino acids. Looked up from germline, CDR1 is SGHNT and CDR2 is YYREEE (reference sequence). As DNA, the CDR3 is TGTGCCAGCAGCGGGGGTCTGACAGGGCGGGAAGCTTTCTTT. As protein: CASSGGLTGREAFF.

In its sample, this clonotype was seen many times. The V call is TRBV12-3 or TRBV12-4, the J call TRBJ2-5; TRBD2 aligns across 9 bases. The CDR3 contains 13 residues. The junction had 3 bases not matched to a gene; V was cut back by 8 bases and J by 2 bases. The chain's CDR3 is CASALAGQETQYF. The CDR3 nucleotides are TGTGCCAGCGCGCTAGCGGGACAAGAGACCCAGTACTTC.

The chain couples TRBV9 to TRBJ2-7, with 9 positions matching TRBD1. This CDR3 has 15 residues. Unmatched junction bases numbered 5, after V lost 0 bases and J lost 4 bases. Germline V gene data show CDR1 as SGDLS and CDR2 as YYNGEE. CDR3 in amino acids: CASSVGQGVAYEQYF. The CDR3 DNA sequence: TGTGCCAGCAGCGTAGGACAGGGGGTGGCATACGAGCAGTACTTC.

The gene calls are TRBV11-3 and TRBJ2-1, with 9 bases that match TRBD2. The CDR3 covers 16 residues. CDR1 and CDR2 from the germline V gene are SGHNT and YENEEA. The V and J ends lost 1 base and 5 bases, in that order; junction bases with no gene match: 6. The CDR3 is CASSLVSSGGHNEQFF. CDR3 nucleotide sequence: TGTGCCAGCAGCTTAGTCAGTAGCGGGGGCCACAATGAGCAGTTCTTC.

In its sample, this clonotype was seen a few times. V usage is TRBV11-3 and J usage is TRBJ2-4; D remains ambiguous. V shed 5 bases and J shed 3 bases, with 11 bases lying between them. The CDR3 is made up of 14 amino acids. The germline CDR1 and CDR2 sequences are SGHNT and YENEEA. Here the CDR3 reads CASSQQENKNIQYF. The CDR3 bases are TGTGCCAGCAGCCAACAAGAGAACAAAAACATTCAGTACTTC.

This clonotype occurred a few times. V gene TRBV6-1 combines with J gene TRBJ1-4; 7 bases align to TRBD1. The CDR3 length is 15 residues. Trimming removed 0 bases from V and 8 bases from J; junction bases left unmatched: 6. Germline V gene lookup returns CDR1 MNHNS and CDR2 SASEGT. Written as DNA, the CDR3 is TGTGCCAGCAGTGAAGCTGAAGGGGGCCGGGAAAAACTGTTTTTT. The encoded protein is CASSEAEGGREKLFF.

This clonotype has only one observation. A read error may be the cause here, since a much bigger clone is one base away. The V and J genes are TRBV7-2 and TRBJ2-1; D is possibly TRBD1 (5 bases). The V gene's germline CDR1 is SGHTA and CDR2 FQGNSA. The CDR3 is made up of 15 amino acids. CDR3 coding DNA: TGTGCCGGCAGCCTACAGGCTTCTACACAAAATGAGCAGTTCTTC. It yields the protein CAGSLQASTQNEQFF.

There are many counts of this clonotype. CDR3 sequence reads: CASSLLGPKLGNEQFF. As DNA, the CDR3 is TGTGCCAGCAGCCTACTGGGACCTAAGTTGGGTAATGAGCAGTTCTTC. The V call is TRBV7-2, the J call TRBJ2-1; D is perhaps TRBD1 or TRBD2 (5 bases each). Germline assignment: CDR1 SGHTA and CDR2 FQGNSA. Trimming stripped 5 bases from V and 7 bases from J, with 21 bases between. The CDR3 is 16 residues long.

This clonotype was counted many times. The chain has TRBV7-2 and TRBJ2-5, with D uncertain. The ends were cut back, 2 bases at V and 5 bases at J, with 6 bases in the middle. The CDR3 has 12 residues. Germline CDR1 is SGHTA and CDR2 is FQGNSA. Here the CDR3 DNA reads TGTGCCAGCAGCTTACCCGTTGAGACCCAGTACTTC. It translates to CASSLPVETQYF.

This chain joins TRBV5-5 and TRBJ2-4, with 9 bases aligning to TRBD1. This CDR3 has 14 amino acids. V gave up 4 bases and J gave up 6 bases; unmatched junction bases: 5. The V gene's germline CDR1 is SGHKS and CDR2 YYEKEE (reference sequence). CDR3 loop: CASSGKDRGNIQYF. The CDR3 coding sequence is TGTGCCAGCAGCGGGAAGGACAGGGGAAACATTCAGTACTTC. Supplemented by reference TRBV5-5 and TRBJ2-4, the full variable domain reads DAGVTQSPTHLIKTRGQQVTLRCSPISGHKSVSWYQQVLGQGPQFIFQYYEKEERGRGNFPDRFSARQFPNYSSELNVNALLLGDSALYLCASSGKDRGNIQYFGAGTRLSVL.